The 6 T cell receptor beta chains below all came from one sample that was sequenced in a study of Graves' ophthalmopathy and Graves' hyperthyroidism. RNA served as the template for amplifying TCR beta CDR3 regions. HTBI primers served in a first-round RT-PCR, which a second-round multiplex PCR followed. TCRdb used MiXCR to reprocess the multiplex PCR reads, holding one entry per CDR3 protein. This sample yields approximately 210,000 distinct CDR3 sequences, of which approximately 28% are seen a single time; approximately 9.1% belongs to the top ten. The sequencing sample was made of peripheral blood. These receptors were taken from a man in his forties or fifties with Graves' ophthalmopathy.

There are many counts of this clonotype. The J gene is TRBJ1-6, the V gene TRBV15, with D hard to call. V lost 0 bases, J lost 10 bases, and 16 bases lay in between. The CDR3 totals 16 residues. Germline CDR1 LNHNV, CDR2 YYDKDF (reference sequence). The DNA of the CDR3 is TGTGCCACCAGCAGAGATCCACCAGCCTCGGGCTCACCCCTCCACTTT. It codes for CATSRDPPASGSPLHF.

The rearrangement uses TRBV5-1 and TRBJ1-6; 8 positions match TRBD1. CDR1 is SGHRS, CDR2 YFSETQ, per germline. V was clipped by 2 bases and J by 6 bases; unmatched bases: 4. The CDR3 consists of 15 residues. The CDR3: CASSFRTGSNSPLHF. CDR3 bases: TGCGCCAGCAGCTTCCGGACAGGGAGTAATTCACCCCTCCACTTT.

Ten or more counts support this clonotype. This CDR3 is CASSPPHSRETQYF. In nucleotides, the CDR3 is TGTGCCAGCTCACCACCACATAGTCGGGAGACCCAGTACTTC. The J gene is TRBJ2-5, the V gene TRBV18; the D is unclear. This CDR3 has 14 amino acids. Between the trimmed V and J ends, which lost 0 bases and 5 bases, there was a span of 10 bases. CDR1 and CDR2 (germline): KGHSH, LQKENI.

This clonotype was found many times. V is TRBV7-9 and J is TRBJ2-7; D is possibly TRBD1 or TRBD2 (5 bases each). The ends were cut back, 5 bases at V and 4 bases at J, with 15 bases in the middle. The germline V gene encodes CDR1 SEHNR and CDR2 FQNEAQ (reference sequence). This CDR3 is 14 amino acids long. In nucleotides, the CDR3 is TGTGCCAGCAGCAGCCGGGACGGAAGATACGAGCAGTACTTC. Its translation: CASSSRDGRYEQYF.

This clonotype was counted ten times or more. The chain combines TRBV2 with TRBJ2-2, with TRBD2 matching 10 bases. Losses at the gene ends were 10 bases for V and 1 base for J; bases not matched to a gene: 12. Germline CDR1 SNHLY, CDR2 FYNNEI. The CDR3 runs to 17 residues. The CDR3 loop reads CATAGTSVTLNTGELFF. CDR3 in DNA: TGTGCCACCGCGGGGACTAGCGTCACCTTGAACACCGGGGAGCTGTTTTTT.

The chain joins TRBV6-1 to TRBJ2-7, with D maybe TRBD1 (5 bases). This CDR3 is 13 amino acids long. Germline lookup yields CDR1 MNHNS and CDR2 SASEGT. Trimming took 6 bases from V and 3 from J, leaving 12 bases between them. CDR3 sequence: CASRIDRDYEQYF. Written as DNA, the CDR3 is TGTGCCAGCAGAATTGACAGAGACTACGAGCAGTACTTC.